The sequence of this T cell receptor (beta chain) was determined in a study of cytomegalovirus exposure and HLA in healthy donors. Germline V lookup: CDR1 MNHEY, CDR2 SVGAGI. V lost 5 bases and J 0 bases, leaving 12 bases between the germline ends. This CDR3 is built from 15 residues. This clone was seen a few times. The antigen remains undetermined. PCR amplification relied on 60 Vbeta primers (plus 13 Jbeta primers). Assay: immunoSEQ multiplex PCR; the TCRdb copy retains only in-frame clones and omits some. Of around 130,000 clones in the sample, 80% were seen once. General study points: The authors later found most CMV-associated TCR beta chains appeared HLA-restricted. CMV serostatus was the sole immune exposure data available.

This clonotype was obtained from a woman aged 40-49 years in good health and CMV-seronegative. Sequencing was done on a sample of PBMCs. The chain links TRBV6-5 to TRBJ2-3; tentatively, D is TRBD2 (6 bases). CDR3 nucleotide sequence: TGTGCCAGCAGTACCACTAGCTTTAGCACAGATACGCAGTATTTT. Its translation: CASSTTSFSTDTQYF.